These T cell receptor beta chains were read from a single sample in a study of cytomegalovirus exposure and HLA in healthy donors. The assay was immunoSEQ multiplex PCR, and TCRdb's table has in-frame clones only and misses some. The table records about 160,000 clones, around four fifths of them present only once. Sequenced material: PBMCs. The receptor source for this set is a man aged 18 to 30 in good health and CMV-seropositive. Each CDR3 is given with its conserved first and last residue. Fields, in order: V gene, D gene, CDR3 protein. A D gene is named only where the DNA matches it firmly.

v_gene: TRBV27
d_gene: NA
CDR3aa: CASSPVGAPNEQFF

v_gene: TRBV2
d_gene: TRBD1
CDR3aa: CASRFQGADIQYF

v_gene: TRBV5-6
d_gene: NA
CDR3aa: CASSLANTGTYGYTF

v_gene: TRBV6-6
d_gene: TRBD1
CDR3aa: CAGSQGRGLYGYTF

v_gene: TRBV5-4
d_gene: NA
CDR3aa: CASSFTSLQGREQYF

v_gene: TRBV5-4
d_gene: TRBD2
CDR3aa: CASSPGAGGRETQYF

v_gene: TRBV4-1
d_gene: NA
CDR3aa: CASSQARGGAEQYF

v_gene: TRBV28
d_gene: NA
CDR3aa: CASRTDLGAPNYGYTF

v_gene: TRBV5-4
d_gene: NA
CDR3aa: CASSLKLGGQTINTEAFF

v_gene: TRBV18
d_gene: NA
CDR3aa: CASSPQGIPSGNTIYF

v_gene: TRBV9
d_gene: NA
CDR3aa: CASSVASQEGLNYGYTF

v_gene: TRBV30
d_gene: TRBD1
CDR3aa: CAWSGQGAGELFF

v_gene: TRBV4-1
d_gene: NA
CDR3aa: CASSQGGGTEQFF

v_gene: TRBV29-1
d_gene: NA
CDR3aa: CSVEELGSYEQYF

v_gene: TRBV7-2
d_gene: NA
CDR3aa: CASSPGLMSYEQYF

v_gene: TRBV9
d_gene: NA
CDR3aa: CASSVVGGSTDTQYF